This TCR beta chain was captured in a study of T cell responses to AZD1222 COVID-19 vaccine. Sequenced by immunoSEQ multiplex PCR; TCRdb stores in-frame clones only, minus some. The table shows 120,000 to 150,000 clones, with roughly 87% occurring only once. Regarding the study as a whole: When two AZD1222 doses had been given, Spike-specific TCR breadth and depth rose. Repertoire samples came only from after the peak T cell response. A mostly white British donor set with more females was recruited, and clonal diversity was possibly underestimated. There were vaccine-associated CD4 TCRs across spike, dominant at 160-218 and 743-854.

Deletions cut 1 base from V and 1 base from J, with 10 bases between. The CDR3 runs 15 residues. Germline CDR1 reads LGHDT; CDR2 reads YNNKEL (reference sequence). As to this clone: Antigen: not known.

This specimen consisted of peripheral blood, obtained 28 days after the second AZD1222 dose. The gene calls are TRBV3-1 (or the pseudogene TRBV3-2) and TRBJ1-1; D is perhaps TRBD1 (6 bases). This TCR was sampled from an adult who received the AZD1222 COVID-19 vaccine. CDR3: CASSQGSGENTEAFF. The DNA of the CDR3 is TGTGCCAGCAGCCAAGGATCAGGGGAGAACACTGAAGCTTTCTTT.